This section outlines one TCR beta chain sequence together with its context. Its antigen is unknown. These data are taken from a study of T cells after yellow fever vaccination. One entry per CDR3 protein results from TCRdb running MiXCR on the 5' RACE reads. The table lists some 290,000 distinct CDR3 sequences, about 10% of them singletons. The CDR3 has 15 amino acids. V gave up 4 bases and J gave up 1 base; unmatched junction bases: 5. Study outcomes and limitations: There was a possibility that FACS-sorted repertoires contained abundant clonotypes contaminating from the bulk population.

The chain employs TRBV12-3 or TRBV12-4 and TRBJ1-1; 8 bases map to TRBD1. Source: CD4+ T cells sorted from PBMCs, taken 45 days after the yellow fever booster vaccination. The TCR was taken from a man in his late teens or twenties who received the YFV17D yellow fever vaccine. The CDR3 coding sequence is TGTGCCAGCAGTTCGCAGGGGGCCGGGAACACTGAAGCTTTCTTT. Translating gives CASSSQGAGNTEAFF.